This T cell receptor (beta chain) appears in the sequencing data of a study of T cells in Graves' hyperthyroidism and ophthalmopathy. General study findings and limits: Classification by a 13 V-J model distinguished ophthalmopathy from stable hyperthyroidism. Ophthalmopathy prediction by the model preceded onset by a median about 6.3 months. Most thyroid clonotypes expanded above 0.001 were also detected in blood.

Amplification of TCR beta CDR3 regions was performed using RNA transcripts as template. Using the HTBI primer set, a first-round RT-PCR was run on the TCR CDR3. TCRdb redid the calling of the multiplex PCR reads with MiXCR, one entry per CDR3 protein. This table has more than 500,000 distinct CDR3 sequences, around 15% appearing once. Graves' hyperthyroidism is called stable when ophthalmopathy does not progress within 18 months. This CDR3 is built from 13 residues. Deletions cut 5 bases from V and 5 bases from J, with 13 bases between. CDR1 MNHNS and CDR2 SASEGT come from the germline V gene. This clonotype was seen only a few times. What it recognizes is unknown.

The TCR was taken from a woman between 40 and 55 years old with Graves' hyperthyroidism. Input material: blood. The rearrangement joins TRBV6-1 to TRBJ2-7, with a possible D match to TRBD1 (6 bases). CDR3 region: CASSPGTIHEQYF. In nucleotides, the CDR3 is TGTGCCAGCAGTCCAGGGACAATCCACGAGCAGTACTTC.